This T cell receptor beta chain was documented in a study of blood T cells in healthy people across ages. Alongside a J-beta primer mix, a sample-barcoded 5' primer served in a second PCR lasting roughly 6 to 11 cycles. TCRdb itself ran the 5' RACE reads through MiXCR, one entry per CDR3 protein. The sample records 700,000 to 850,000 distinct CDR3 sequences, around 36% being singletons. This clonotype is a singleton in its sample. CDR3 size: 12 residues. Germline CDR1 reads SNHLY; CDR2 reads FYNNEI. The source of this sequence is a man aged 18 to 29 in good health. The chain recombines TRBV2 with TRBJ1-1; TRBD1 might be the D (5 bases). The sequenced sample was blood. CDR3 sequence: CVAGRVNTEAFF. The CDR3 DNA follows: TGTGTCGCGGGCAGGGTGAACACTGAAGCTTTCTTT.